This record covers a single T cell receptor beta chain. The CDR3 covers 14 residues. V dropped 2 bases and J dropped 7; count of bases not matched to a gene: 7. Germline V gene lookup returns CDR1 SGDLS and CDR2 YYNGEE. The sample originates from a study of cytomegalovirus exposure and HLA in healthy donors. The study ran its PCR with 60 Vbeta and 13 Jbeta primers. Clones were sequenced by immunoSEQ multiplex PCR, and TCRdb holds only the in-frame ones, with some missing. The profile covers just over 95,000 clones, with around four fifths appearing a single time and around 5.3% taken by the ten largest.

Material for sequencing was PBMCs. The clonotype was recovered from a woman aged 40 to 50 in good health and CMV-seronegative. The genes are TRBV9 and TRBJ1-2; 8 nucleotides match TRBD1. DNA for the CDR3: TGTGCCAGCAGCGTTTTTGAGACAGGGGTTGGCTACACCTTC. This translates into CASSVFETGVGYTF.